These 18 T cell receptor beta chains came from one sample sequenced in a study of T-cell reconstitution after alpha-beta-depleted transplantation in children. The library targeted TCRbeta and was prepared with unique molecular identifiers. From the PCR reads, TCRdb called clonotypes with MiXCR, one entry per CDR3 protein. The sample carries almost 600,000 distinct CDR3 sequences, over 25% recorded once. The specimen comprised PBMCs, sampled before TCRalphabeta/CD19-depleted stem cell transplant. The receptors stem from a boy younger than two with Wiskott-Aldrich syndrome, due to receive a stem cell transplant.

This clonotype came up a few times. V and J are TRBV21-1 and TRBJ2-1; the table assigns TRBD2, which was not confirmed against the DNA. TRBV21-1 is marked as a pseudogene. This CDR3 comprises 17 residues. The CDR3 DNA sequence: TGTGCCAGCAGCAGTAGTAGCGGGAGACCTACCTACAATGAGCAGTTCTTC. Encoded protein: CASSSSSGRPTYNEQFF.

The chain uses TRBV29-1 and TRBJ2-3; D ambiguous. CDR1 and CDR2 (germline): SQVTM, ANQGSEA. The germline V and J ends were trimmed by 7 bases and 2 bases, with 7 bases remaining between them. CDR3 size: 11 residues. The CDR3 sequence: CSGSHTDTQYF. The DNA of the CDR3 is TGCAGCGGGAGTCACACAGATACGCAGTATTTT.

This clonotype was recorded many times. The chain uses TRBV10-3 and TRBJ2-2, with D uncertain. Germline V gives CDR1 ENHRY, CDR2 SYGVKD. The CDR3 runs to 15 residues. V shed 3 bases and J shed 1 base, with 9 bases lying between them. CDR3 in DNA: TGTGCCATCAGTGACGGCAGTCTGAACACCGGGGAGCTGTTTTTT. Amino acid sequence: CAISDGSLNTGELFF.

This clonotype was detected a few times. As DNA, the CDR3 is TGTGCCAGCAGCCAAGCGGTTACTTCCTACGAGCAGTACTTC. This codes for CASSQAVTSYEQYF. This sequence joins TRBV3-1 and TRBJ2-7; D is undetermined. V gave up 1 base and J gave up 1 base, with 8 bases separating them. This CDR3 is 14 amino acids long. The V gene's germline CDR1 is LGHDT and CDR2 YNNKEL (reference sequence).

This clonotype was counted ten times or more. The V gene is TRBV13, the J gene TRBJ2-7, with 8 nucleotides matching TRBD2. The trim removed 3 bases at V and 2 bases at J, leaving 3 bases unmatched. The CDR3 loop spans 14 amino acids. Germline values: CDR1 PRHDT, CDR2 FYEKMQ (reference sequence). The CDR3: CASSFSGLAYEQYF. DNA for the CDR3: TGTGCCAGCAGCTTTTCGGGACTAGCCTACGAGCAGTACTTC.

Written as DNA, the CDR3 is TGTGCCAGCAGCTTAGTAAGGCCGGGCGGGGGGGACGAGCAGTACTTC. It encodes CASSLVRPGGGDEQYF. The chain has TRBV7-9 and TRBJ2-7, with 9 bases lining up with TRBD2. The CDR3 has 16 amino acids. The J segment lost 5 bases and the V segment lost 1 base, leaving 9 bases of the junction unmatched. Germline CDR1 and CDR2: SEHNR and FQNEAQ (reference sequence).

The chain uses TRBV5-1 and TRBJ2-1, with a weak D call TRBD2 (5 bases). This CDR3 contains 14 residues. Between the trimmed V and J ends, which lost 1 base and 6 bases, there was a span of 11 bases. The V gene's germline CDR1 is SGHRS and CDR2 YFSETQ. In DNA form, the CDR3 reads TGCGCCAGCAGCTTGAGCGACGGGATCAATGAGCAGTTCTTC. Translated: CASSLSDGINEQFF.

This clonotype was seen a handful of times. The chain joins TRBV3-1 to TRBJ1-1; unclear D gene. V gave up 3 bases and J gave up 1 base, with 3 bases separating them. The CDR3 runs to 12 residues. Germline V gene lookup returns CDR1 LGHDT and CDR2 YNNKEL (reference sequence). Here the CDR3 DNA reads TGTGCCAGCAGCCACGGGAACACTGAAGCTTTCTTT. Protein: CASSHGNTEAFF.

This clonotype was seen a handful of times. The chain employs TRBV29-1 and TRBJ1-5; D not resolved. This CDR3 comprises 14 residues. The germline V gene has CDR1 SQVTM and CDR2 ANQGSEA. V lost 5 bases to trimming and J lost 4 bases, with 15 bases between them. The CDR3 protein is CSVFSNLINQPQHF. The DNA for the CDR3 is TGCAGCGTTTTCTCCAACCTGATTAATCAGCCCCAGCATTTT.

V gene TRBV5-1 combines with J gene TRBJ1-1; unclear D gene. The CDR3 is 14 amino acids. Germline values: CDR1 SGHRS, CDR2 YFSETQ. V dropped 0 bases and J dropped 0 bases, with 6 bases sitting between them. The CDR3 protein is CASSLGLLNTEAFF. The CDR3 DNA is TGCGCCAGCAGCTTGGGACTCCTGAACACTGAAGCTTTCTTT.

A word on this clonotype: Sequence at one end of the junction differs from germline and may be a read error. This sequence joins TRBV20-1 and TRBJ2-3; 9 positions agree with TRBD2. The CDR3 consists of 17 residues. Germline-derived CDR1 and CDR2 are DFQATT and SNEGSKA (reference sequence). The CDR3 DNA sequence: TGCTGTGCCACGTCGAGCGGGAGGCTTCGGGGCACAGATACGCAGTATTTT. Its protein is CCATSSGRLRGTDTQYF.

This sequence joins TRBV20-1 and TRBJ2-2; D ambiguous. The CDR3 sequence is 13 residues long. Germline V gene sequence: CDR1 DFQATT, CDR2 SNEGSKA (reference sequence). The V and J ends lost 0 bases and 8 bases respectively, with 10 bases between them. The CDR3 sequence: CSARETGRGELFF. The CDR3 DNA is TGCAGTGCTAGAGAAACTGGGCGGGGGGAGCTGTTTTTT.

This clonotype has more than one count but fewer than ten. The rearrangement links TRBV7-2 to TRBJ2-7; TRBD2 matches at 7 bases. This CDR3 comprises 16 residues. CDR1 SGHTA and CDR2 FQGNSA come from the germline V gene. V trimming: 5 bases; J trimming: 3 bases; junction bases outside the gene matches: 13. For the CDR3, the DNA is TGTGCCAGCAGCACTATTGTTGGCGGGAGCCACTACGAGCAGTACTTC. Protein product: CASSTIVGGSHYEQYF.

This chain links TRBV12-3 or TRBV12-4 with TRBJ2-5; possible D gene TRBD1, 6 bases. This CDR3 region has 12 residues. V was pared by 3 bases and J by 7 bases, with 9 bases between. The CDR3 nucleotides are TGTGCCAGCAGTTTGGGGGCCGGGACCCAGTACTTC. This translates into CASSLGAGTQYF.

The J gene is TRBJ2-3, the V gene TRBV20-1, with TRBD2 identical over 8 bases. CDR1 is DFQATT and CDR2 is SNEGSKA in the germline V gene (reference sequence). This CDR3 contains 14 residues. The CDR3 DNA follows: TGCTCCCCGTTTCTAGCGGGCCAAGGGGATACGCAGTATTTT. This translates into CSPFLAGQGDTQYF.

The V call is TRBV5-1, the J call TRBJ2-7; 8 positions agree with TRBD1. The germline gives CDR1 SGHRS, CDR2 YFSETQ. The CDR3 loop spans 15 amino acids. J was trimmed by 2 bases and V by 4 bases; bases with no gene match: 8. The CDR3 sequence is CASSPTGGKAYEQYF. The CDR3, as DNA: TGCGCCAGCAGCCCCACAGGGGGAAAGGCCTACGAGCAGTACTTC.

The rearrangement joins TRBV13 to TRBJ1-5; D may be TRBD1 (6 bases). Per the germline V gene, CDR1 is PRHDT and CDR2 is FYEKMQ (reference sequence). Trimming pared 3 bases from V and 6 bases from J, leaving 15 bases between. The CDR3 length is 15 residues. The CDR3 nucleotides are TGTGCCAGCAGCTTCTATGCAGGGGTAAGTCAGCCCCAGCATTTT. Translation gives CASSFYAGVSQPQHF.

This clonotype turned up a few times. The chain employs TRBV20-1 and TRBJ2-7; the D gene could be TRBD1 or TRBD2 (5 bases each). CDR1 and CDR2 (germline): DFQATT, SNEGSKA (reference sequence). There are 12 residues in the CDR3. Trimming removed 4 bases from V and 2 bases from J, with 9 bases in between. CDR3 DNA sequence: TGCAGTGCTACCGGGACGCCCTACGAGCAGTACTTC. Amino acid sequence: CSATGTPYEQYF.